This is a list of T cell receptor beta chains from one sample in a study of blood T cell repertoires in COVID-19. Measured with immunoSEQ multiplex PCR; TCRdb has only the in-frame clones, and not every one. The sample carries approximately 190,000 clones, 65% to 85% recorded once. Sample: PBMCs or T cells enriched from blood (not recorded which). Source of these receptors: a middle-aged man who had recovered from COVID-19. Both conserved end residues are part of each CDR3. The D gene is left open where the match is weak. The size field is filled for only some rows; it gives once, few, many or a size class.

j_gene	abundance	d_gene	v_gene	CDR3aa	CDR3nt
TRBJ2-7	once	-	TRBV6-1	CASSENSGGSLTYEQYF	TGTGCCAGCAGTGAAAATTCAGGAGGCAGCCTAACCTACGAGCAGTACTTC
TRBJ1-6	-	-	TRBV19	CASSLGRGSPLHF	TGTGCCAGTAGTTTGGGGAGGGGGTCACCCCTCCACTTT
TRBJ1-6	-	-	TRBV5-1	CASSLELGRDSPLHF	TGCGCCAGCAGCTTGGAGTTGGGCCGAGATTCACCCCTCCACTTT
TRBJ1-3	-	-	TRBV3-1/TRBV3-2	CASSQVTGYSGNTIYF	TGTGCCAGCAGCCAAGTCACCGGGTACTCTGGAAACACCATATATTTT
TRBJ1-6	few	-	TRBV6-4	CASSDSDPSSPLHF	TGTGCCAGCAGTGACTCTGATCCGAGTTCACCCCTCCACTTT
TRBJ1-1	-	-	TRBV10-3	CAISERGGKTEAFF	TGTGCCATCAGTGAGAGGGGGGGCAAGACTGAAGCTTTCTTT
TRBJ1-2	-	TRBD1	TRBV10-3	CAISAGTDYGYTF	TGTGCCATCAGTGCAGGGACAGATTATGGCTACACCTTC
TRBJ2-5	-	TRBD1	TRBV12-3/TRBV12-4	CASSRTGTETQYF	TGTGCCAGCAGCCGGACAGGTACCGAGACCCAGTACTTC
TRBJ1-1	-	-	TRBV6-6	CASSSLGAANTEAFF	TGTGCCAGCAGTTCCCTCGGTGCGGCGAACACTGAAGCTTTCTTT
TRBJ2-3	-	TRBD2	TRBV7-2	CASSFSGGRDTQYF	TGTGCCAGCAGCTTTAGCGGGGGAAGAGATACGCAGTATTTT
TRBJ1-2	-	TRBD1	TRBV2	CASRETGGQGYTF	TGTGCCAGCAGGGAGACAGGGGGCCAGGGCTACACCTTC
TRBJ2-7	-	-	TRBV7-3	CASSLTFDGTYEQYF	TGTGCCAGCAGCTTAACGTTCGACGGGACCTACGAGCAGTACTTC
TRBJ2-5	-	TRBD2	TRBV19	CATSNGGGGGETQYF	TGTGCCACCTCGAATGGCGGGGGGGGAGGAGAGACCCAGTACTTC
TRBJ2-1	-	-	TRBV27	CASSFYSGPRGDEQFF	TGTGCCAGCAGTTTCTATAGTGGCCCCAGGGGCGATGAGCAGTTCTTC
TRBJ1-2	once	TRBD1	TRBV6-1	CASSESRTGLGGYTF	TGTGCCAGCAGTGAAAGTAGGACAGGGCTTGGGGGCTACACCTTC
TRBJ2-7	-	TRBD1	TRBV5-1	CASSSRTGRNEQYF	TGCGCCAGCAGCTCCCGGACAGGGCGCAACGAGCAGTACTTC
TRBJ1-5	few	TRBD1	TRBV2	CASGGGQGRGQPQHF	TGTGCCAGCGGGGGCGGACAGGGGAGGGGACAGCCCCAGCATTTT
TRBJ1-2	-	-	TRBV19	CASTRGAANYGYTF	TGTGCCAGTACCCGCGGGGCAGCTAACTATGGCTACACCTTC
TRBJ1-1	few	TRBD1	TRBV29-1	CSVLMGQGTEAFF	TGCAGCGTACTTATGGGACAGGGAACTGAAGCTTTCTTT
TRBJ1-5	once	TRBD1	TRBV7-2	CASSQGTGYSNQPQHF	TGTGCCAGCAGCCAGGGGACAGGTTATAGCAATCAGCCCCAGCATTTT
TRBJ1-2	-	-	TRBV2	CASSEHTNYGYTF	TGTGCCAGCAGCGAACACACTAACTATGGCTACACCTTC
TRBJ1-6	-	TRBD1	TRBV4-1	CASNPGGQGDSPLHF	TGCGCCAGCAACCCCGGCGGGCAGGGGGATTCACCCCTCCACTTT
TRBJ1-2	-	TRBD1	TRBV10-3	CAIRRQGTGCRDHYGYTF	TGTGCCATCAGGAGACAGGGTACAGGGTGCCGAGATCACTATGGCTACACCTTC
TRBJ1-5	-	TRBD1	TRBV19	CASRETGEGQPQHF	TGTGCCAGTAGGGAGACAGGGGAAGGTCAGCCCCAGCATTTT
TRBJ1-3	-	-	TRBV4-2	CASSSRSSGNTIYF	TGTGCCAGCAGCTCACGGTCTTCTGGAAACACCATATATTTT
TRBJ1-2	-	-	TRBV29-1	CSVVEGPYGYTF	TGCAGCGTTGTGGAGGGGCCCTATGGCTACACCTTC
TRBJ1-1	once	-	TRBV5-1	CASSPYELNTEAFF	TGCGCCAGCAGCCCCTACGAATTGAACACTGAAGCTTTCTTT
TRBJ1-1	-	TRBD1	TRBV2	CASMSQGVGTEAFF	TGTGCCAGCATGTCACAGGGGGTCGGAACTGAAGCTTTCTTT